This TCR beta chain was sequenced in a study of blood T cell repertoires in COVID-19. TCRdb's table, derived via immunoSEQ multiplex PCR, lists solely in-frame clones and lacks some. This sample has just over 150,000 clones, with approximately 84% found just once. The CDR3 has 15 amino acids. The V segment lost 3 bases and the J segment 7 bases; nucleotides outside the gene matches: 5. In germline, CDR1 is MNHEY, CDR2 SVGAGI. V is TRBV6-5 and J is TRBJ2-7; 14 bases agree with TRBD2. Material for sequencing was peripheral blood. This clonotype originated in a woman of 80 years or more with acute or convalescent COVID-19. The CDR3 is CASSYSGTSGSEQYF. CDR3 nucleotides: TGTGCCAGCAGTTATTCCGGGACTAGCGGGAGTGAGCAGTACTTC.